The rows below give T cell receptor beta chains drawn from one sample of a study of T-cell memory formation after mild COVID-19. From the 5' RACE reads, TCRdb called clonotypes with MiXCR, one entry per CDR3 protein. The profile shows over 150,000 distinct CDR3 sequences, roughly 13% of them singletons. The sequenced sample consisted of PBMCs or a T cell subset sorted from them (not recorded which). Source of these receptors: a man between 18 and 29 years old who had mild COVID-19 (a few samples of this study predate the infection). Cell type and time point are not known. Each CDR3 is given with its conserved first and last residue. A D gene is named only where the DNA matches it firmly. Only part of the rows carry a size: once, few, many, or a class if the clone is expanded.

d_gene: TRBD2
abundance: .
v_gene: TRBV5-5
j_gene: TRBJ2-3
CDR3aa: CASTMSSVAGQYF
CDR3nt: TGTGCCAGCACCATGTCTTCTGTAGCGGGGCAGTATTTT

d_gene: .
abundance: .
v_gene: TRBV12-3/TRBV12-4
j_gene: TRBJ2-7
CDR3aa: CASSLMGGEQYF
CDR3nt: TGTGCCAGCAGTTTGATGGGGGGCGAGCAGTACTTC

d_gene: TRBD1
abundance: .
v_gene: TRBV9
j_gene: TRBJ1-1
CDR3aa: CASSVAYGTGSDTEAFF
CDR3nt: TGTGCCAGCAGCGTAGCTTACGGGACAGGGAGCGACACTGAAGCTTTCTTT

d_gene: .
abundance: .
v_gene: TRBV10-3
j_gene: TRBJ2-5
CDR3aa: CAISDGKRAETQYF
CDR3nt: TGTGCCATCAGTGACGGCAAGAGAGCGGAGACCCAGTACTTC

d_gene: TRBD2
abundance: .
v_gene: TRBV7-8
j_gene: TRBJ2-3
CDR3aa: CASSQGTSGERGDF
CDR3nt: TGTGCCAGCAGCCAAGGGACTAGCGGGGAGAGGGGGGATTTT

d_gene: .
abundance: few
v_gene: TRBV12-3/TRBV12-4
j_gene: TRBJ2-2
CDR3aa: CASSFARTTGELFF
CDR3nt: TGTGCCAGCAGTTTTGCCAGAACGACCGGGGAGCTGTTTTTT

d_gene: TRBD1
abundance: few
v_gene: TRBV12-3/TRBV12-4
j_gene: TRBJ1-1
CDR3aa: CASSLITGGIEAFF
CDR3nt: TGTGCCAGCAGTTTAATAACAGGGGGCATTGAAGCTTTCTTT

d_gene: .
abundance: .
v_gene: TRBV5-1
j_gene: TRBJ1-1
CDR3aa: CAGSWGDGNTEAFF
CDR3nt: TGCGCCGGCAGCTGGGGGGACGGGAACACTGAAGCTTTCTTT

d_gene: TRBD2
abundance: few
v_gene: TRBV7-2
j_gene: TRBJ2-1
CDR3aa: CASSFVGLAGNNEQFF
CDR3nt: TGTGCCAGCAGCTTCGTTGGACTAGCGGGGAACAATGAGCAGTTCTTC

d_gene: .
abundance: few
v_gene: TRBV3-1
j_gene: TRBJ1-1
CDR3aa: CASSQSEWDTEAFF
CDR3nt: TGTGCCAGCAGCCAAAGCGAATGGGACACTGAAGCTTTCTTT

d_gene: .
abundance: once
v_gene: TRBV29-1
j_gene: TRBJ1-1
CDR3aa: CSVEGHGNTEAFF
CDR3nt: TGCAGCGTTGAAGGGCATGGCAACACTGAAGCTTTCTTT

d_gene: TRBD1
abundance: .
v_gene: TRBV2
j_gene: TRBJ1-4
CDR3aa: CASSTNRGRGEKLFF
CDR3nt: TGTGCCAGCAGTACTAACAGGGGGCGTGGAGAAAAACTGTTTTTT

d_gene: .
abundance: few
v_gene: TRBV29-1
j_gene: TRBJ1-5
CDR3aa: CSVEGRAGQPQHF
CDR3nt: TGCAGCGTCGAGGGCAGGGCCGGTCAGCCCCAGCATTTT

d_gene: .
abundance: few
v_gene: TRBV3-1
j_gene: TRBJ1-5
CDR3aa: CASSQSGGNQPQHF
CDR3nt: TGTGCCAGCAGCCAATCGGGAGGCAATCAGCCCCAGCATTTT

d_gene: .
abundance: few
v_gene: TRBV4-2
j_gene: TRBJ1-5
CDR3aa: CASSRKIQGDQPQHF
CDR3nt: TGTGCCAGCAGCCGCAAGATCCAGGGTGACCAGCCCCAGCATTTT

d_gene: TRBD2
abundance: .
v_gene: TRBV2
j_gene: TRBJ2-5
CDR3aa: CASSSSGEKTQYF
CDR3nt: TGTGCCAGCAGTTCTAGCGGGGAGAAGACCCAGTACTTC

d_gene: TRBD1
abundance: few
v_gene: TRBV3-1
j_gene: TRBJ2-7
CDR3aa: CASRKQGVSYEQYF
CDR3nt: TGTGCCAGCAGGAAACAGGGGGTATCCTACGAGCAGTACTTC